The rows below give T cell receptor beta chains drawn from one sample of a study of cytomegalovirus exposure and HLA in healthy donors. The repertoire was sequenced with immunoSEQ multiplex PCR; TCRdb's copy has only in-frame clones and lacks some. The top ten clones hold less than 1.5% of a sample with 120,000 to 150,000 clones, roughly 80% of them seen once. Material: PBMCs. The receptors originated from a female donor in good health and CMV-seronegative. Each CDR3 is given with its conserved first and last residue. A D gene is named only where the DNA matches it firmly. Only some rows state a clone size, as once, few, many or a class for expanded clones.

v_call	j_call	clone_size	d_call	cdr3_nt	cdr3_aa
TRBV28	TRBJ1-1	.	.	TGTGCCAGCAGTTTCGGGACACCAAACACTGAAGCTTTCTTT	CASSFGTPNTEAFF
TRBV13	TRBJ2-1	.	.	TGTGCCAGCAGCTTACGGAGAAAAGCGGGACATTACAATGAGCAGTTCTTC	CASSLRRKAGHYNEQFF
TRBV5-1	TRBJ2-3	.	TRBD2	TGCGCCAGCAGCTTGGTAGCGGGAGGACTCACAGATACGCAGTATTTT	CASSLVAGGLTDTQYF
TRBV19	TRBJ2-5	few	TRBD1	TGTGCCAGTAGTAGCCGGGACAGGGGGTACCAAGAGACCCAGTACTTC	CASSSRDRGYQETQYF
TRBV5-1	TRBJ2-2	once	.	TGCGCCAGCAGCTTGGAGGGGCCCGGGGAGCTGTTTTTT	CASSLEGPGELFF
TRBV28	TRBJ2-7	.	TRBD2	TGTGCCAGCAGCTCCACTAGCGGTGACTCCTACGAGCAGTACTTC	CASSSTSGDSYEQYF
TRBV28	TRBJ2-7	.	.	TGTGCCAGCAACCGGATGGGGGCCTCCTACGAGCAGTACTTC	CASNRMGASYEQYF
TRBV5-6	TRBJ2-2	few	.	TGTGCCAGCAGCCCACCACTGGATCAGGTTTACACCGGGGAGCTGTTTTTT	CASSPPLDQVYTGELFF
TRBV25-1	TRBJ2-1	.	.	TGTGCCAGCAGTGCCCTCGGGGACAATGAGCAGTTCTTC	CASSALGDNEQFF
TRBV7-9	TRBJ2-7	.	TRBD1	TGTGCCAGCAGCCCGTCCGGGACAGGGGGCTCCGAGCAGTACTTC	CASSPSGTGGSEQYF
TRBV7-9	TRBJ2-1	.	TRBD1	TGTGCCAGCAGCTCTCCGGGACAGGGGTACAATGAGCAGTTCTTC	CASSSPGQGYNEQFF
TRBV28	TRBJ2-7	.	TRBD2	TGTGCCAGCAGTCAGACTAGCGGGAGTTACGAGCAGTACTTC	CASSQTSGSYEQYF
TRBV11-2	TRBJ2-7	.	.	TGTGCCAGCAGCCCTCAGGGCTACGAGCAGTACTTC	CASSPQGYEQYF
TRBV7-9	TRBJ1-1	.	.	TGTGCCAGCAGCGCCCCGGGACACTCTAACACTGAAGCTTTCTTT	CASSAPGHSNTEAFF
TRBV5-4	TRBJ1-5	.	.	TGTGCCAGCAGCTTGGGAGGGGGGGGCGCCAATCAGCCCCAGCATTTT	CASSLGGGGANQPQHF
TRBV4-1	TRBJ2-1	.	.	TGCGCCAGCAGCCAAGAAGCGGCTAGCCGAGGCAATGAGCAGTTCTTC	CASSQEAASRGNEQFF
TRBV30	TRBJ2-7	.	.	TGTGCCTGGAGTAGGAAAGGGACTTACGAGCAGTACTTC	CAWSRKGTYEQYF
TRBV4-2	TRBJ2-3	.	.	TGTGCCAGCAGCCAAGTGGGCGGGCTGGGAACCGGCACAGATACGCAGTATTTT	CASSQVGGLGTGTDTQYF
TRBV5-1	TRBJ2-3	.	TRBD1	TGCGCCAGCAGCTTGGGGAGACAGGGGTACGTCTCAGATACGCAGTATTTT	CASSLGRQGYVSDTQYF
TRBV27	TRBJ2-4	.	TRBD1	TGTGCCAGCAGGAACAAACAGGGGGGAAACATTCAGTACTTC	CASRNKQGGNIQYF
TRBV4-1	TRBJ1-2	.	TRBD1	TGCGCCAGCAGCCCTGGACAGGGGGTAGCTAACTATGGCTACACCTTC	CASSPGQGVANYGYTF
TRBV14	TRBJ2-1	.	.	TGTGCCAGCAGCCCGACTCGACTAGAGCAGTTCTTC	CASSPTRLEQFF
TRBV5-4	TRBJ2-1	few	TRBD2	TGTGCCAGCAGCTTGGCTAGCGGGAGGCACAATGAGCAGTTCTTC	CASSLASGRHNEQFF
TRBV19	TRBJ1-5	.	.	TGTGCCACTAAGGGGCAGATCAATCAGCCCCAGCATTTT	CATKGQINQPQHF